Below, 21 T cell receptor beta chains from the same sample are listed, as sequenced in a study of shared clonotypes between healthy human individuals. Profiled with immunoSEQ multiplex PCR; TCRdb holds only in-frame clones, not every one. The data show roughly 2,300,000 clones, roughly 92% seen once. The sequenced sample was naive CD4+ T cells from PBMCs. The subset: CD45RA+ positively selected. All receptors derive from a man aged 18-30 years in good health. Some clones in this sample may be carry-over from other donors' samples.

The V gene is TRBV29-1, the J gene TRBJ1-2; TRBD1 aligns across 7 bases. This CDR3 comprises 14 residues. The junction had 9 bases not matched to a gene; V was cut back by 6 bases and J by 2 bases. CDR1 SQVTM and CDR2 ANQGSEA come from the germline V gene. The CDR3 sequence is CSVGDRVINYGYTF. CDR3 DNA sequence: TGCAGCGTCGGGGACAGAGTCATAAACTATGGCTACACCTTC.

This clone was seen more than once but under ten times. The rearrangement uses TRBV28 and TRBJ2-7, with D unclear. V lost 5 bases and J lost 0, with 11 bases in between. This CDR3 contains 14 residues. The germline V gene encodes CDR1 MDHEN and CDR2 SYDVKM. Written as DNA, the CDR3 is TGTGCCAGCAGTACAACGTATCCCTCCTACGAGCAGTACTTC. It codes for CASSTTYPSYEQYF.

This clone appeared a few times. Other DNA sequences from this sample encode an identical CDR3 as well. J is TRBJ2-2 and V is TRBV5-1; no clear D gene. Trimming took 2 bases from V and 2 from J, leaving 1 base between them. The germline CDR1 and CDR2 sequences are SGHRS and YFSETQ. The CDR3 totals 12 residues. The CDR3: CASSLNTGELFF. DNA of the CDR3: TGCGCCAGCAGCTTAAACACCGGGGAGCTGTTTTTT.

The chain is built from TRBV29-1 and TRBJ2-7; D is unclear. Trimming removed 0 bases from V and 6 bases from J, with 3 bases in between. The V gene's germline CDR1 is SQVTM and CDR2 ANQGSEA. The CDR3 has 10 residues. The CDR3 nucleotides are TGCAGCGTTGAAGAAGCCGAGCAGTACTTC. Translation gives CSVEEAEQYF.

The CDR3, as DNA: TGTGCCAGCAGTTTAACAGGGGGCGACTATGGCTACACCTTC. Protein sequence: CASSLTGGDYGYTF. The chain carries TRBV28 and TRBJ1-2; 9 bases are a match to TRBD1. Germline CDR1 is MDHEN and CDR2 is SYDVKM. The CDR3 is made up of 14 amino acids. V dropped 2 bases and J dropped 3; count of bases not matched to a gene: 1.

The rearrangement joins TRBV6-6 to TRBJ2-1; perhaps TRBD2 as D (6 bases). Trimming shortened V by 0 bases and J by 8 bases, and 14 bases separated the two germline ends. CDR1 is MNHNY, CDR2 SVGAGI, per germline (reference sequence). The CDR3 extends over 15 amino acids. The CDR3 is CASSYSTRASDEQFF. The CDR3 bases are TGTGCCAGCAGTTACTCGACCCGAGCTAGCGATGAGCAGTTCTTC.

The rearrangement joins TRBV18 to TRBJ1-1, with D tentatively TRBD1 (6 bases). Germline lookup yields CDR1 KGHSH and CDR2 LQKENI. The V end lost 3 bases, the J end lost 4 bases, and 15 bases lay between the germline ends. The CDR3 length is 15 residues. CDR3 coding DNA: TGTGCCAGCTCACCCTCGACGGGACATAGCACTGAAGCTTTCTTT. As protein: CASSPSTGHSTEAFF.

The table lists this clone with a few counts. This chain uses TRBV6-1 with TRBJ1-5, with 7 bases identical to TRBD1. With 6 bases clipped from V and 5 bases from J, the junction kept 7 bases outside the gene matches. CDR3 length: 14 residues. Germline CDR1 is MNHNS and CDR2 is SASEGT. The CDR3 reads CASRATQGDQPQHF. In nucleotides, the CDR3 is TGTGCCAGCAGGGCGACCCAGGGGGATCAGCCCCAGCATTTT.

In this sample, this clone turned up once. The chain employs TRBV29-1 and TRBJ2-2, with 9 positions matching TRBD1. The germline CDR1 and CDR2 sequences are SQVTM and ANQGSEA. The CDR3 sequence is 14 residues long. V gave up 6 bases and J gave up 7 bases; unmatched junction bases: 9. In DNA form, the CDR3 reads TGCAGCGTCACCGGGACAGGGTCCGTCGGGGAGCTGTTTTTT. It codes for CSVTGTGSVGELFF.

This chain uses TRBV28 with TRBJ2-1; 8 positions match TRBD2. Germline-derived CDR1 and CDR2 are MDHEN and SYDVKM. The CDR3 covers 17 residues. The V and J ends lost 10 bases and 4 bases, in that order; junction bases with no gene match: 18. The CDR3 DNA is TGTGCCACAAACCGGGGAGCGGGAGCCCTTCCGTACAATGAGCAGTTCTTC. Encoded protein: CATNRGAGALPYNEQFF. Full variable domain (rest looked up from reference TRBV28 and TRBJ2-1): DVKVTQSSRYLVKRTGEKVFLECVQDMDHENMFWYRQDPGLGLRLIYFSYDVKMKEKGDIPEGYSVSREKKERFSLILESASTNQTSMYLCATNRGAGALPYNEQFFGPGTRLTVL.

This sequence joins TRBV5-4 and TRBJ2-4, with 7 bases aligning to TRBD2. V trimming: 4 bases; J trimming: 1 base; junction bases outside the gene matches: 14. CDR1 SGHNT and CDR2 YYREEE come from the germline V gene (reference sequence). CDR3 size: 18 residues. This CDR3 is CASSQGGSGIQAKNIQYF. As DNA, the CDR3 is TGTGCCAGCAGCCAAGGCGGAAGCGGGATTCAGGCCAAAAACATTCAGTACTTC.

This clone was recorded once. The V call is TRBV28, the J call TRBJ2-7, with TRBD2 identical over 8 bases. This CDR3 has 12 amino acids. With 9 bases clipped from V and 5 bases from J, the junction kept 6 bases outside the gene matches. CDR1 and CDR2 from the germline V gene are MDHEN and SYDVKM. CDR3 in DNA: TGTGCCAGTTCTGGGACTAGGAACGAGCAGTACTTC. Protein: CASSGTRNEQYF.

The genes are TRBV7-9 and TRBJ2-7; TRBD1 matches at 7 bases. V gave up 2 bases and J gave up 7 bases; unmatched junction bases: 8. Germline CDR1 reads SEHNR; CDR2 reads FQNEAQ (reference sequence). The CDR3 sequence is 14 residues long. This CDR3 is CASSLPGQPWEQYF. The CDR3 DNA is TGTGCCAGCAGCTTACCGGGACAGCCTTGGGAGCAGTACTTC. The complete variable domain, with remaining parts taken from reference TRBV7-9 and TRBJ2-7, reads DTGVSQNPRHKITKRGQNVTFRCDPISEHNRLYWYRQTLGQGPEFLTYFQNEAQLEKSRLLSDRFSAERPKGSFSTLEIQRTEQGDSAMYLCASSLPGQPWEQYFGPGTRLTVT.

J is TRBJ2-3 and V is TRBV11-2; no clear D gene. This CDR3 region has 16 residues. Germline CDR1 SGHAT, CDR2 FQNNGV. V was trimmed by 2 bases and J by 0 bases, leaving 12 bases between them. CDR3 region: CASSLPLAASTDTQYF. The CDR3 nucleotides are TGTGCCAGCAGCTTACCCCTGGCGGCTAGCACAGATACGCAGTATTTT.

The V gene is TRBV15, the J gene TRBJ2-5, with 7 positions matching TRBD1. The CDR3 has 15 amino acids. Trimming at V came to 1 base and at J to 3 bases, leaving 5 bases not matched to a gene. Germline CDR1 is LNHNV and CDR2 is YYDKDF (reference sequence). The CDR3 is CATSRAGTDKETQYF. The CDR3 DNA sequence: TGTGCCACCAGCAGAGCCGGGACAGATAAAGAGACCCAGTACTTC.

This clone showed up just once. V usage is TRBV28 and J usage is TRBJ1-4; weak D call: TRBD1 (5 bases). Germline V gene lookup returns CDR1 MDHEN and CDR2 SYDVKM. This CDR3 is 14 amino acids long. V gave up 6 bases and J gave up 8 bases, with 16 bases separating them. The DNA of the CDR3 is TGTGCCAGCAGGGAGTGGGGCGTCCTGGAAAAACTGTTTTTT. Amino acid sequence: CASREWGVLEKLFF.

The chain joins TRBV14 to TRBJ2-5; 9 bases align to TRBD1. The junction had 6 bases not matched to a gene; V was cut back by 3 bases and J by 1 base. This CDR3 has 16 amino acids. In germline, CDR1 is SGHDN, CDR2 FVKESK. In DNA, the CDR3 is TGTGCCAGCAGCCAGGCCGGGACAGGGAGCCAAGAGACCCAGTACTTC. Amino acid sequence: CASSQAGTGSQETQYF.

This chain joins TRBV2 and TRBJ1-5; 7 bases map to TRBD1. Losses at the gene ends were 7 bases for V and 0 bases for J; bases not matched to a gene: 12. Germline CDR1 SNHLY, CDR2 FYNNEI. There are 17 residues in the CDR3. The CDR3 DNA reads TGTGCCAGCACCCCTATGCTGGGACAGAATAGCAATCAGCCCCAGCATTTT. This sequence encodes CASTPMLGQNSNQPQHF.

CDR3 protein: CASSFRPGQRSGNTIYF. DNA for the CDR3: TGTGCCAGCAGCTTTAGACCGGGACAGCGTTCTGGAAACACCATATATTTT. The chain combines TRBV7-2 with TRBJ1-3; TRBD1 agrees at 7 bases. CDR1 and CDR2 (germline): SGHTA, FQGNSA. This CDR3 has 17 residues. V lost 3 bases to trimming and J lost 1 base; unmatched junction nucleotides: 9.

In DNA form, the CDR3 reads TGTGCCAGCAGCTTGGGGACGAGTAGGGAAGCAGATACGCAGTATTTT. This gives the protein CASSLGTSREADTQYF. V gene TRBV5-5 combines with J gene TRBJ2-3, with D hard to call. V was cut by 0 bases and J by 4 bases, with 15 bases left in between. There are 16 residues in the CDR3. Germline V gene data show CDR1 as SGHKS and CDR2 as YYEKEE (reference sequence).

V gene TRBV14 combines with J gene TRBJ2-1, with unresolved D. Germline CDR1 reads SGHDN; CDR2 reads FVKESK. This CDR3 contains 17 residues. Deletions cut 2 bases from V and 7 bases from J, with 21 bases between. The CDR3 protein is CASSQWLYSHPSNEQFF. The CDR3 nucleotides read TGTGCCAGCAGCCAATGGCTTTATAGTCATCCCTCAAATGAGCAGTTCTTC.